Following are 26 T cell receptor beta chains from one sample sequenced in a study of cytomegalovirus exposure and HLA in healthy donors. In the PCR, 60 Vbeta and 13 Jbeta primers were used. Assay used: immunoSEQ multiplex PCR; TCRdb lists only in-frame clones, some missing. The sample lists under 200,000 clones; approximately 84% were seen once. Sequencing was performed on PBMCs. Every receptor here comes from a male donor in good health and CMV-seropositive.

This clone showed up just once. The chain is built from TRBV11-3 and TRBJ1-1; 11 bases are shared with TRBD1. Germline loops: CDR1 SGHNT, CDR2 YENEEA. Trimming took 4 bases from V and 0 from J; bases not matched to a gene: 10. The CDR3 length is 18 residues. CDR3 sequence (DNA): TGTGCCAGCAGCTCGGACGGGACAGGGGGGGTTATGAACACTGAAGCTTTCTTT. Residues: CASSSDGTGGVMNTEAFF.

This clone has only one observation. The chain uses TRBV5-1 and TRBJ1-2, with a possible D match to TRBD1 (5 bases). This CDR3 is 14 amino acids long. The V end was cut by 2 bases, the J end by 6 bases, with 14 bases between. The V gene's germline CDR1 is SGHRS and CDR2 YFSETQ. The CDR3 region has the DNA TGCGCCAGCAGCTTTTCGCAGGGAATTGATGGCTACACCTTC. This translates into CASSFSQGIDGYTF.

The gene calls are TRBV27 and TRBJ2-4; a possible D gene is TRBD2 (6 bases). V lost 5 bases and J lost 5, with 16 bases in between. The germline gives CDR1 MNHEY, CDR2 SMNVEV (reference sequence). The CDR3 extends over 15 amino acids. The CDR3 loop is CASSRGIGVENIQYF. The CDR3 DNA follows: TGTGCCAGCAGTCGCGGGATTGGCGTCGAAAACATTCAGTACTTC.

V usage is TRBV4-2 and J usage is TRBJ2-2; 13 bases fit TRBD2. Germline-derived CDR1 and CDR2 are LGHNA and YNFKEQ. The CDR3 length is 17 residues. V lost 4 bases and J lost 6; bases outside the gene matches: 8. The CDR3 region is CASSPLGLAGDPGELFF. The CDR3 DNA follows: TGTGCCAGCAGCCCCCTTGGACTAGCGGGAGACCCCGGGGAGCTGTTTTTT.

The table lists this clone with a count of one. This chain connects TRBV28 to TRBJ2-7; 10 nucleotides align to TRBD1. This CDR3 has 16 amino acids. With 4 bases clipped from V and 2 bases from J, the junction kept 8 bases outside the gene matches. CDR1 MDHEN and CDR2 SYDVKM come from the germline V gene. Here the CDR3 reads CASSSPGQGGPYEQYF. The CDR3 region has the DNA TGTGCCAGCAGTTCCCCTGGACAGGGGGGACCCTACGAGCAGTACTTC.

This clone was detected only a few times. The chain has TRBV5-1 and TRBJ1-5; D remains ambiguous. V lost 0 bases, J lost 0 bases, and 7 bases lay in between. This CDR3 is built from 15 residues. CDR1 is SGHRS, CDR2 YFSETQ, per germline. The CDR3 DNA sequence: TGCGCCAGCAGCTTGGACAGCTATAGCAATCAGCCCCAGCATTTT. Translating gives CASSLDSYSNQPQHF.

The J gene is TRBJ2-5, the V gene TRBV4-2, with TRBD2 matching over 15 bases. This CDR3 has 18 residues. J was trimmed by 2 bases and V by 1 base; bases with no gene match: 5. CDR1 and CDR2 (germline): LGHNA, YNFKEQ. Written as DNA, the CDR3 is TGTGCCAGCAGCCAAGCGGGACTAGCGGGGGGAGGGCAAGAGACCCAGTACTTC. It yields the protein CASSQAGLAGGGQETQYF.

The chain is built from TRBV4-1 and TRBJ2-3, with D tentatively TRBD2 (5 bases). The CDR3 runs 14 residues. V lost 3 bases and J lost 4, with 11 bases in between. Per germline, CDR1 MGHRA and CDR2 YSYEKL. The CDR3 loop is CASSQILVPDTQYF. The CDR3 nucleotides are TGCGCCAGCAGCCAGATACTAGTTCCAGATACGCAGTATTTT.

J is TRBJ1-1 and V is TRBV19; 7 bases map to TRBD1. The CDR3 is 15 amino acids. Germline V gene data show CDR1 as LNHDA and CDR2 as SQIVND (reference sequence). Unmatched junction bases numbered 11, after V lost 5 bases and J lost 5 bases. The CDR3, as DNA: TGTGCCAGTAGTGAAGGCAGGGGGGAAGAAACTGAAGCTTTCTTT. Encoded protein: CASSEGRGEETEAFF.

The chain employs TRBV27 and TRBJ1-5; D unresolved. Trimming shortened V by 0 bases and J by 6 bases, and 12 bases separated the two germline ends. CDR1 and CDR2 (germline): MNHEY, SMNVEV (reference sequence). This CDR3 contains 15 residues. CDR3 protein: CASSLSEGARQPQHF. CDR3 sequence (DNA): TGTGCCAGCAGTTTATCGGAGGGAGCGCGTCAGCCCCAGCATTTT.

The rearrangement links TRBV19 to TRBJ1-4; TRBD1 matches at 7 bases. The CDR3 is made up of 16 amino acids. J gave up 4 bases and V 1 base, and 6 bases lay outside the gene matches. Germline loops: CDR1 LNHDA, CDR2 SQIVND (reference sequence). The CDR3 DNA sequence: TGTGCCAGTAGTATAGGTAGGGACAGAAGTAATGAAAAACTGTTTTTT. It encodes CASSIGRDRSNEKLFF.

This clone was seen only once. For the CDR3, the DNA is TGCGCCAGCCAGCGCGCCGGCGGGAGAAAAGAGACCCAGTACTTC. Translating gives CASQRAGGRKETQYF. The rearrangement links TRBV5-1 to TRBJ2-5, with 7 bases fitting TRBD2. Trimming cost V 7 bases and J 3 bases; bases outside gene matches: 12. CDR1 SGHRS and CDR2 YFSETQ come from the germline V gene. The CDR3 loop spans 15 amino acids.

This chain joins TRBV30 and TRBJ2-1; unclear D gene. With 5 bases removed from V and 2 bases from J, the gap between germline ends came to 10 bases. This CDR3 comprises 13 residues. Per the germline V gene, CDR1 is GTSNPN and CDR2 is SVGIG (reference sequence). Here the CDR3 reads CAWGLVAYNEQFF. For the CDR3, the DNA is TGTGCCTGGGGGCTCGTCGCCTACAATGAGCAGTTCTTC.

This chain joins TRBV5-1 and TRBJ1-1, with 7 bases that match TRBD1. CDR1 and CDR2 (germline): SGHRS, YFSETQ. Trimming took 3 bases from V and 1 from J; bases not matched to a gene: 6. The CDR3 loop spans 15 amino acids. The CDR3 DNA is TGCGCCAGCAGCTCCGGGACAGCCAAGAACACTGAAGCTTTCTTT. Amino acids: CASSSGTAKNTEAFF.

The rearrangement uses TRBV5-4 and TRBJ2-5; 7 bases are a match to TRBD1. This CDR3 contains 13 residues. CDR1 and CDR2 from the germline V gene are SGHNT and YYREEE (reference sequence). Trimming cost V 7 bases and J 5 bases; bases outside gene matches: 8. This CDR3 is CASGGGQDETQYF. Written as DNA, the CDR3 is TGTGCCAGCGGGGGTGGACAGGATGAGACCCAGTACTTC.

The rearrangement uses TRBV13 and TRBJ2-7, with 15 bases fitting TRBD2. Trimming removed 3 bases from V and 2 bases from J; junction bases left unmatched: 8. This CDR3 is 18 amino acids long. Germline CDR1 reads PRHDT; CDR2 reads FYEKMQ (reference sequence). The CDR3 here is CASSFWTSGRAWTYEQYF. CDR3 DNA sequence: TGTGCCAGCAGCTTTTGGACTAGCGGGAGGGCTTGGACCTACGAGCAGTACTTC.

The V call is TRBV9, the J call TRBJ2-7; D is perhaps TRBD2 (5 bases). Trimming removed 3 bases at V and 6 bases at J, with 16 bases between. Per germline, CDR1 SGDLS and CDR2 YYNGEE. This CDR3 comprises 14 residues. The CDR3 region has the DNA TGTGCCAGCAGCGCCCCCGTCGGGGTCGGCGAGCAGTACTTC. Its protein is CASSAPVGVGEQYF.

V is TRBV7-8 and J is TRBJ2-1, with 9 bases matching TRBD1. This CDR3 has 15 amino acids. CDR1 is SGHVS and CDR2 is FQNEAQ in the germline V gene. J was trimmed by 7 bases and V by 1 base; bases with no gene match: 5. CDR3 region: CASSLEDRGGNEQFF. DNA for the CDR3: TGTGCCAGCAGCTTAGAGGACAGGGGAGGAAATGAGCAGTTCTTC.

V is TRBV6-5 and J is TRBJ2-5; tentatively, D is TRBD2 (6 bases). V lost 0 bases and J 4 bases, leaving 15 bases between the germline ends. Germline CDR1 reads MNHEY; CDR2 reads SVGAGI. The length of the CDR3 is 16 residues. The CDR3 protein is CASSYSEGSVVETQYF. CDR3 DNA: TGTGCCAGCAGTTACTCGGAGGGGTCCGTAGTAGAGACCCAGTACTTC.

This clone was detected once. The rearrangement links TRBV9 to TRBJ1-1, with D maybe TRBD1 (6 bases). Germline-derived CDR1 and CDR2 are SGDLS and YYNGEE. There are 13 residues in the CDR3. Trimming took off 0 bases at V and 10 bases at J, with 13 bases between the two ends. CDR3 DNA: TGTGCCAGCAGCGTAGATGGGGTAGGGGGAGCTTTCTTT. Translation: CASSVDGVGGAFF.

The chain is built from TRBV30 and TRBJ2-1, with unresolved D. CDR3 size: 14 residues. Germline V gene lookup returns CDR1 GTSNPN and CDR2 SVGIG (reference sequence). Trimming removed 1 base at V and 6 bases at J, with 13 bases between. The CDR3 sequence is CAWSGRRVRNEQFF. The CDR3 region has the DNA TGTGCCTGGAGTGGGCGGAGAGTTCGCAATGAGCAGTTCTTC.

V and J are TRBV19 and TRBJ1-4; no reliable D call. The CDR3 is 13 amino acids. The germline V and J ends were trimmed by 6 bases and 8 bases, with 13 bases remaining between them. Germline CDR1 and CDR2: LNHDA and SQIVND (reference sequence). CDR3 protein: CASRQDTGEKLFF. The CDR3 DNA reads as TGTGCCAGTAGACAAGACACTGGGGAAAAACTGTTTTTT.

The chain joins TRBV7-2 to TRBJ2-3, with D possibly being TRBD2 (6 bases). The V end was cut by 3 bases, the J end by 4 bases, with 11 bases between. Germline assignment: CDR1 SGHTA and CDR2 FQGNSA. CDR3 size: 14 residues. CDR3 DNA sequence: TGTGCCAGCAGCTTCGGAGGGTATGCAGATACGCAGTATTTT. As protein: CASSFGGYADTQYF.

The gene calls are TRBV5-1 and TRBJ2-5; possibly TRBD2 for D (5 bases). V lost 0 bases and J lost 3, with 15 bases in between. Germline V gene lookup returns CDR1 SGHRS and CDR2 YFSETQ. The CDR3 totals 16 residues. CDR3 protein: CASSLAVGDGKETQYF. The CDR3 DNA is TGCGCCAGCAGCTTGGCGGTCGGGGATGGTAAAGAGACCCAGTACTTC.

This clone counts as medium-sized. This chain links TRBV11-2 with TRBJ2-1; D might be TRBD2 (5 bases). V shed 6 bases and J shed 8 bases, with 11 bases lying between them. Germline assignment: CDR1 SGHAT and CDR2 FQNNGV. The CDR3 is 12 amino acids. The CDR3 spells CASRLGQHEQFF. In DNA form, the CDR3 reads TGTGCCAGCAGACTAGGCCAGCATGAGCAGTTCTTC.

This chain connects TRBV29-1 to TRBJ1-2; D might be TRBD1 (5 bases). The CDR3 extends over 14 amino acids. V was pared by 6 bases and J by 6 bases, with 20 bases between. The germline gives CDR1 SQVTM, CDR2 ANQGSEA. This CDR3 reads CSVGLGGVGHGYTF. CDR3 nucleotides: TGCAGCGTCGGCCTCGGGGGGGTGGGCCATGGCTACACCTTC.